Sequencing of this T cell receptor (beta chain) was carried out in a study of blood T cell repertoires in COVID-19. Turning to the study itself: Some COVID-19 samples were acute and others convalescent; all came from the United States, Italy and Spain. Sample material is recorded as cDNA or gDNA derived from T cells, B-cell-depleted T cells, or PBMCs.

As processed by the authors: By means of reference gene primer amplification, nucleated cell counts were estimated. Produced via immunoSEQ multiplex PCR; TCRdb's table is partial and in-frame only. V, J and clone size derive from that table, while D and trimming were established from the DNA sequence. Among fewer than 200,000 clones listed, 75% to 80% were seen once. This TCR was sampled from a woman between 50 and 59 years old with active or convalescent COVID-19. The sample was peripheral blood.

CDR3 nucleotide sequence: TGTGCCTGGAGTAAAGACCGAGGTGACTATGGCTACACCTTC. Translated, it gives CAWSKDRGDYGYTF. V is TRBV30 and J is TRBJ1-2; D is ambiguous. Germline CDR1 is GTSNPN and CDR2 is SVGIG (reference sequence). The CDR3 covers 14 residues. Trimming pared 2 bases from V and 3 bases from J, leaving 13 bases between. Supplemented by reference TRBV30 and TRBJ1-2, the full variable domain reads SQTIHQWPATLVQPVGSPLSLECTVEGTSNPNLYWYRQAAGRGLQLLFYSVGIGQISSEVPQNLSASRPQDRQFILSSKKLLLSDSGFYLCAWSKDRGDYGYTFGSGTRLTVV.